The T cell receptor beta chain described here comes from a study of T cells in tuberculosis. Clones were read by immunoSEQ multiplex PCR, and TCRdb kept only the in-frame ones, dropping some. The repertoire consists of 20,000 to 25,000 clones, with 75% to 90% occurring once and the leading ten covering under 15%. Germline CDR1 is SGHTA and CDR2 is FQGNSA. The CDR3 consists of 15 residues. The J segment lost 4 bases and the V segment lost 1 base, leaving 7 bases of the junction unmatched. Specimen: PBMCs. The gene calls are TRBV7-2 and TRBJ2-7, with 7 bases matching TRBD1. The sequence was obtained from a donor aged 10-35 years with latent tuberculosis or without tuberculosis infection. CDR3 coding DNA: TGTGCCAGCAGCTTAGGGACAGGTCCTCAATACGAGCAGTACTTC. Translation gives CASSLGTGPQYEQYF.